Reported below is one T cell receptor (beta chain). This clonotype was picked up many times. Its antigen is unknown. No base quality values were provided; no much bigger clone lies one nucleotide off. cDNA was synthesized by template-switch 5'RACE using a primer with a 10-nucleotide random unique molecular identifier that tagged each TCR transcript. Every sequencing run yielded over 190 million TCR-beta sequences covering 15-18 subjects. The RNeasy kit was used for extraction of total RNA. The KAPA Real-time Library Amplification kit was used to amplify TCR-beta VDJ regions with primers for the TCR constant region and the 5'RACE anchor. Sample indexes and Illumina adaptors were added in a first PCR, and a second PCR then increased library yield. After Ampure bead purification, the TCR product of roughly 650 bp was size-selected on a 2% E-gel SizeSelection system. Before pooling, library quality was assessed on a Bioanalyzer, concentration was determined with Qubit, and library quantification was performed with the Kapa Library Quantification kit. Paired-end 2 x 150 bp sequencing of the libraries was performed on an Illumina HiSeq 2500. To increase sequence diversity, about 25-30% phiX was spiked into each library pool. The published analysis was carried out like this. The quality-filtered reads were processed with the UMI-based MiGEC pipeline, whose error correction step removed more than 90% of the raw TCR sequences. IMGT germline references were used for aligning VDJ genes, and each clonotype was defined as a unique CDR3 amino acid sequence together with its V-J genes. Clonal expansion, Shannon diversity and CDR3 relatedness (CalcPairwiseDistances, ClusterSamples) were evaluated with VDJtools, and phylogenetic trees were built with CLCbio workbench. A clone was classed as expanded if it had 8 or more unique UMIs, a cutoff based on coefficient-of-variation modelling across technical triplicates. The raw public reads went through TCRdb reprocessing: fastp at Q25, MiXCR clone calling, in-frame beta chains kept. All rows with the same CDR3 protein become a single entry with the most common DNA and genes. For this entry, the V and J calls and clone size follow TCRdb and not the study's own pipeline. For this sample there are 39,000 or so distinct CDR3 sequences; 2% to 2.5% appear just once. The ten biggest clones cover 12% of the sample.

Unsorted PBMC libraries were generated from 2 million PBMCs stored in RNAlater at -80 °C until RNA extraction. Multiple sclerosis patients were enrolled in a US clinical protocol under which disease progression was evaluated by magnetic resonance imaging. Peripheral blood was subjected to Ficoll-Hypaque density gradient centrifugation to isolate PBMCs, which were then cryopreserved in liquid nitrogen. This sample is part of a study of neurological immune-mediated disorders (dated by TCRdb to between 2017 and 2020). In terms of the full investigation: Among the approximately 35 multiple sclerosis patients, approximately 30 had relapsing-remitting MS and 3 had secondary progressive MS. The 95 to 110 TCR-beta libraries covered PBMC samples along with longitudinal samples, technical triplicates, and paired sorted CD4+ and CD8+ T-cell subsets. Peripheral blood TCR-beta repertoires from patients with HTLV-I-associated myelopathy (HAM/TSP), patients with multiple sclerosis, and healthy controls were compared in the study using UMI-based sequencing. Of the 70 or so subjects in the cohort, around 14 were HAM/TSP patients, around 34 were multiple sclerosis patients, and about 20 were healthy controls. What the authors observed across the whole study: The MS cluster showed no association with clinical or MRI features, and the authors stated that larger cohorts are needed. No identical CDR3 amino acid sequences were shared among expanded clones across subjects, suggesting private TCR-beta repertoires in all groups. Repertoires from 18 of 34 MS patients were grouped by phylogenetic analysis into a cluster of related CDR3 sequences, suggesting a possible repertoire-level signature. TCR clonal expansion was highest in HAM/TSP patients and lowest in MS patients, with MS patients falling below even healthy controls.

V and J lose 2 bases and 1 base, and a span of 10 bases separates them. For CDR1 and CDR2, the germline V gene lists SGHDT and YYEEEE. CDR3 length: 14 amino acids, cysteine to phenylalanine. The only DNA kept is the CDR3, 42 bases in frame from the first base. The chain is encoded by TRBV5-6 joined to TRBJ2-7; no confident D gene assignment can be made. The material sequenced was PBMCs. The receptor's source is a man aged 25-40 years with multiple sclerosis. The nucleotide sequence is given as TGTGCCAGCAGCTTAAGGGTTTGGTCCTACGAGCAGTACTTC. Protein translation: CASSLRVWSYEQYF.